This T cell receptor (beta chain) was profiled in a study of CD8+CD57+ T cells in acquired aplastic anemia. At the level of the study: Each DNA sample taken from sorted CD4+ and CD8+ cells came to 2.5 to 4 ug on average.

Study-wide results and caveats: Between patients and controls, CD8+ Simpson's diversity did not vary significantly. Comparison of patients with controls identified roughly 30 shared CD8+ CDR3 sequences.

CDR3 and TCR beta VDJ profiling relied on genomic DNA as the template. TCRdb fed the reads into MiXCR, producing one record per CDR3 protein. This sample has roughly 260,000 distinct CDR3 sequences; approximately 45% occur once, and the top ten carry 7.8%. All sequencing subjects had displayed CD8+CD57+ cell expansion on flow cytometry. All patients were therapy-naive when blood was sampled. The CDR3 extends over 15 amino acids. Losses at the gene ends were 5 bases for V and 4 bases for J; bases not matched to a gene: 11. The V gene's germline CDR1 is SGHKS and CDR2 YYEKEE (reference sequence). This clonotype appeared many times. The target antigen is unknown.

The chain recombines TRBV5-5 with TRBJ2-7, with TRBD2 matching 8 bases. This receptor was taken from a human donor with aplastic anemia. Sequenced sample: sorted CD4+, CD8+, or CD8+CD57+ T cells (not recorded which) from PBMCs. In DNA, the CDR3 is TGTGCCAGCAGATTAGAGCGGGAGTTGTGGTACGAGCAGTACTTC. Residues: CASRLERELWYEQYF.